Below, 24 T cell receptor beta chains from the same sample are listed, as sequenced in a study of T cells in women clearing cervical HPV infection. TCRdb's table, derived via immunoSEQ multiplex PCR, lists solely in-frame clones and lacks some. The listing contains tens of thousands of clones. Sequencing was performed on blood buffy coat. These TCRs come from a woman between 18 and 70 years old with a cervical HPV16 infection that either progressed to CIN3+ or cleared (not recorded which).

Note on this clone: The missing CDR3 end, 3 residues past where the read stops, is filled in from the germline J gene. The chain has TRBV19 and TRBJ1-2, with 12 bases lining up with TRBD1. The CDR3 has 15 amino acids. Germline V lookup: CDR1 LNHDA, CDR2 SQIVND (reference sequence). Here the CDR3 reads CASSGLGQGAYDYTF. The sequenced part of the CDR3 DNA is TGTGCCAGTAGCGGACTGGGACAGGGGGCCTACGAC.

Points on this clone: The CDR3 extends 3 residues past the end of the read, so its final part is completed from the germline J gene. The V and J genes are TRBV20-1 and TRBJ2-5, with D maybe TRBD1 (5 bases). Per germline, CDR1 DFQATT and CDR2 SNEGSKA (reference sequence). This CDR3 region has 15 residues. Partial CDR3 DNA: TGCAGTGCTAGAACGAAGGCAGGGCAACCAACTACC. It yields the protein CSARTKAGQPTT. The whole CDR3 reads CSARTKAGQPTTQYF.

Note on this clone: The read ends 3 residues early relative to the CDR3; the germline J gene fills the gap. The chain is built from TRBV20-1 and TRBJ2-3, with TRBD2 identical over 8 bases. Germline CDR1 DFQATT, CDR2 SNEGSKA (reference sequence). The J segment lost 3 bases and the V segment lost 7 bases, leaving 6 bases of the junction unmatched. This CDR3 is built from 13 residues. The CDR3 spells CSVRGANTDTQYF. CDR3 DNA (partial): TGCAGTGTGCGGGGGGCGAATACAGATACG.

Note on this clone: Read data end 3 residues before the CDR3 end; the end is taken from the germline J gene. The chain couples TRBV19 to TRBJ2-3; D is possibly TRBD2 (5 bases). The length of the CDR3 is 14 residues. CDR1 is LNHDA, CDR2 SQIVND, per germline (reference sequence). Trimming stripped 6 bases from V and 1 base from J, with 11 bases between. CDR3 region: CASSPRRGTDTQYF. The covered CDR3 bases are TGTGCCAGTAGCCCCCGGCGGGGCACAGATACG.

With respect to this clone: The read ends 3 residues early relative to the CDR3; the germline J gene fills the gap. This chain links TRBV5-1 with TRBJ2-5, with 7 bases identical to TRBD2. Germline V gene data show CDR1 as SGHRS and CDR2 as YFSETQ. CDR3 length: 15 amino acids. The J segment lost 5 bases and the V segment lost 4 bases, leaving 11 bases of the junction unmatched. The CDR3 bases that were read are TGCGCCAGCAGCCCCCTTGGGGAGGGGTCGGAGACC. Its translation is CASSPLGEGSET. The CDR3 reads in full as CASSPLGEGSETQYF.

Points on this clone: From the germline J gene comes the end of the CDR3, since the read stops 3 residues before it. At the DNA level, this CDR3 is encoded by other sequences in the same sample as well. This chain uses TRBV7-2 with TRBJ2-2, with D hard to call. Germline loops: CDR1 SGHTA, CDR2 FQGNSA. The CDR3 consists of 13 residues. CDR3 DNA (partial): TGTGCCAGCAGCGAAAGCGTTAATTCGCCG. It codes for CASSESVNSP. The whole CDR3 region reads CASSESVNSPLFF.

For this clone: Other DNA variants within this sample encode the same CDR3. The chain's CDR3 is CASSLRDREHSGNTIYF. Incomplete CDR3 DNA: TGTGCCAGCTCACTCCGGGACAGGGAACACTCTGGAAACACC. This chain connects TRBV18 to TRBJ1-3, with TRBD1 identical over 9 bases. The CDR3 is cut off 3 residues early in the read; its end comes from the germline J gene. CDR3 size: 17 residues. Germline values: CDR1 KGHSH, CDR2 LQKENI. V trimming: 4 bases; J trimming: 0 bases; junction bases outside the gene matches: 7.

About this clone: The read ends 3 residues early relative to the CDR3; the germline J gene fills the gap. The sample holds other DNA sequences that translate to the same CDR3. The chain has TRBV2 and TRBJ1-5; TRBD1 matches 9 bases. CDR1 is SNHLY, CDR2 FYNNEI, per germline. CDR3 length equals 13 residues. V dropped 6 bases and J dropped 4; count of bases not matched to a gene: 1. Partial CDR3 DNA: TGTGCCAGCAGGGGACAGGGTAATCAGCCC. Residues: CASRGQGNQP. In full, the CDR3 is CASRGQGNQPQHF.

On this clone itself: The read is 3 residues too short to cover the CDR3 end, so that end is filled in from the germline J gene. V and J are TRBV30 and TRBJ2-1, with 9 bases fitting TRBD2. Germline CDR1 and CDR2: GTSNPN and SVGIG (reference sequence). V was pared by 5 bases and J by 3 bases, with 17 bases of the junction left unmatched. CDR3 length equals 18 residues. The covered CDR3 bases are TGTGCCTGGGAGTCTAAGCCCAGGGTAGCGGGAGTCTACAATGAG. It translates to CAWESKPRVAGVYNE. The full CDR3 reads CAWESKPRVAGVYNEQFF.

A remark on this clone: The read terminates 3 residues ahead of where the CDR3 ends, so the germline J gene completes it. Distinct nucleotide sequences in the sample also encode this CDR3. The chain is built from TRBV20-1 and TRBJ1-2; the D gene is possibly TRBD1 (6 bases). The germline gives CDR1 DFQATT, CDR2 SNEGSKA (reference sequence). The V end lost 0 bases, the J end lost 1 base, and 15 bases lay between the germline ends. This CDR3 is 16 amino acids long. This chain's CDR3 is CSARDRSGGGNYGYTF. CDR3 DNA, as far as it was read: TGCAGTGCTAGAGATCGCTCAGGAGGGGGTAACTATGGC.

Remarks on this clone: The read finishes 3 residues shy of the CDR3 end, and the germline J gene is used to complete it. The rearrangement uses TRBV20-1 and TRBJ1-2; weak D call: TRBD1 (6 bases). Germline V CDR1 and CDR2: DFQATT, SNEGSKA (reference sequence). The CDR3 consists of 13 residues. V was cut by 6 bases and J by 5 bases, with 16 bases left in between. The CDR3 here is CSAPTGRGYGYTF. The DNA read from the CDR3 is TGCAGTGCCCCCACGGGCAGGGGATATGGC.

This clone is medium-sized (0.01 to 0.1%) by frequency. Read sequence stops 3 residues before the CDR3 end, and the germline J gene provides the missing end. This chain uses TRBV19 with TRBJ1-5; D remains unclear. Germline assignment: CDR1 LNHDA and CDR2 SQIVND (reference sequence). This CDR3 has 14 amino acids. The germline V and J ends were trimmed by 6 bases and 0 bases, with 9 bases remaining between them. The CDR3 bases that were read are TGTGCCAGTAGAAGGAAGGGTAGCAATCAGCCC. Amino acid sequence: CASRRKGSNQP. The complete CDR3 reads CASRRKGSNQPQHF.

The CDR3 loop reads CASSLDLRQRVTDTQYF. The sequenced part of the CDR3 DNA is TGTGCCAGCAGCTTAGATCTACGGCAGCGGGTAACAGATACG. The V gene is TRBV7-8, the J gene TRBJ2-3, with D perhaps TRBD2 (6 bases). The CDR3 end falls 3 residues outside the read, so it is completed with the germline J gene. Germline V CDR1 and CDR2: SGHVS, FQNEAQ. The CDR3 consists of 17 residues. V lost 1 base to trimming and J lost 3 bases, with 17 bases between them.

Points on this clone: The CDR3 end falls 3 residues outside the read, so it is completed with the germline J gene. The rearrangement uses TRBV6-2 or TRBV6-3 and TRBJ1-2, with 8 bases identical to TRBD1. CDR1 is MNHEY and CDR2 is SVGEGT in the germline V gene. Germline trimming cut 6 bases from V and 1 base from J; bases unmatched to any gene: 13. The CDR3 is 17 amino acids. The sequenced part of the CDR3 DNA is TGTGCCAGCAGCACCACTCGTAGACAGGGGAGTAACTATGGC. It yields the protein CASSTTRRQGSNYG. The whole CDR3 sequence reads CASSTTRRQGSNYGYTF.

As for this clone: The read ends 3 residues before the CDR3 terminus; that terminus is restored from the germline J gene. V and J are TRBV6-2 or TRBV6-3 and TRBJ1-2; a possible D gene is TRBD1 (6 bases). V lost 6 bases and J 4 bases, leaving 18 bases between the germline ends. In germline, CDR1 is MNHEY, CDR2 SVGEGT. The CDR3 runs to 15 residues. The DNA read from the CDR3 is TGTGCCAGCAGCTCGCGCATGGGGGACACCTATGGC. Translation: CASSSRMGDTYG. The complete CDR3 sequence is CASSSRMGDTYGYTF.

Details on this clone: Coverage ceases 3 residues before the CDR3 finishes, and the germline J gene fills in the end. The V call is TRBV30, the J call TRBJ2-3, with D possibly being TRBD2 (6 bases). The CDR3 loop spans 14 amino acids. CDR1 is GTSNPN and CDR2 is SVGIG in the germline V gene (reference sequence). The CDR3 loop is CAWGRGSRAQPQYF. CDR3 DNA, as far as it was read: TGTGCCTGGGGACGGGGGTCGAGGGCCCAGCCG.

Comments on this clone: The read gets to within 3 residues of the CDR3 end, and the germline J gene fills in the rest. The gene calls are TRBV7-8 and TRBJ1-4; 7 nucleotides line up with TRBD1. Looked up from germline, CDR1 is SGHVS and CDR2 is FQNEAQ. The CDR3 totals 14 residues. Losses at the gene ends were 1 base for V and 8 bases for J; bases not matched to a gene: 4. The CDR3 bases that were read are TGTGCCAGCAGCTTAGACAGGGGTTTAGAAAAA. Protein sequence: CASSLDRGLEK. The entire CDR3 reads CASSLDRGLEKLFF.

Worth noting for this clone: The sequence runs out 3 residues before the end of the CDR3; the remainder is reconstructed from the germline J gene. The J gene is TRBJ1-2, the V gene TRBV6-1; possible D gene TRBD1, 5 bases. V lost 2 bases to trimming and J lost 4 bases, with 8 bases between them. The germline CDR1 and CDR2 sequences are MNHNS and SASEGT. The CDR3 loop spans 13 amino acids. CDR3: CASSETGVYGYTF. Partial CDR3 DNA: TGTGCCAGCAGTGAAACAGGTGTCTATGGC.

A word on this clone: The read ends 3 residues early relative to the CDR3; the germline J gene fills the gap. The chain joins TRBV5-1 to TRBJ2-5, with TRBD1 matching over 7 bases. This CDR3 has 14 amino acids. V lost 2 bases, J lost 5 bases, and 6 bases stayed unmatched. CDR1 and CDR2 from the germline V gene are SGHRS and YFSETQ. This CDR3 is CASSLDRVGETQYF. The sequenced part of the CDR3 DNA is TGCGCCAGCAGCTTAGACAGGGTAGGCGAGACC.

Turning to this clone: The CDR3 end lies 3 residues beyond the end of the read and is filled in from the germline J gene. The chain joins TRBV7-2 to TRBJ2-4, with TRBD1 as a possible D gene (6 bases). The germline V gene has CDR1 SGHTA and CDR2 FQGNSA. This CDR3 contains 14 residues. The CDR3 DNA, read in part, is TGTGCCAGCAGCTTAGCAGGGGGTGGGGGCGGT. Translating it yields CASSLAGGGGG. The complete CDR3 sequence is CASSLAGGGGGQYF.

Partial CDR3 DNA: TGTGCCAGCAGCTTGACAGGGAGGAGCGGTGAAAAG. Translating gives CASSLTGRSGEK. The entire CDR3 is CASSLTGRSGEKLFF. J is TRBJ2-2 and V is TRBV5-6, with D perhaps matching TRBD1 or TRBD2 (6 bases each). The read comes to an end 3 residues before the CDR3 does, leaving the germline J gene to fill in the end. CDR3 length equals 15 residues. CDR1 and CDR2 from the germline V gene are SGHDT and YYEEEE.

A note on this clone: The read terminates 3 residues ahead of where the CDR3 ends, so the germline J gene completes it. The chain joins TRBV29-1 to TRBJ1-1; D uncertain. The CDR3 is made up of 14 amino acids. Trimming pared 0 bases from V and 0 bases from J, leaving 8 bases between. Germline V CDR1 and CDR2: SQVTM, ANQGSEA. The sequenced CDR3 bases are TGCAGCGTTGAAGATTTTTCCGTGAACACTGAA. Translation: CSVEDFSVNTE. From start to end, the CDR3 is CSVEDFSVNTEAFF. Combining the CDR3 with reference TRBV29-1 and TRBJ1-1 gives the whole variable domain SAVISQKPSRDICQRGTSLTIQCQVDSQVTMMFWYRQQPGQSLTLIATANQGSEATYESGFVIDKFPISRPNLTFSTLTVSNMSPEDSSIYLCSVEDFSVNTEAFFGQGTRLTVV.

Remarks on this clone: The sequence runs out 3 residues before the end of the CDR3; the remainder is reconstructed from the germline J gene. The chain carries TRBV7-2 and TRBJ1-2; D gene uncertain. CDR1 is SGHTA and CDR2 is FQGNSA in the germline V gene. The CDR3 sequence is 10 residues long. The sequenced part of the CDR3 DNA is TGTGCCAGCAGCTCTTCGGGC. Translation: CASSSSG. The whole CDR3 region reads CASSSSGYTF.

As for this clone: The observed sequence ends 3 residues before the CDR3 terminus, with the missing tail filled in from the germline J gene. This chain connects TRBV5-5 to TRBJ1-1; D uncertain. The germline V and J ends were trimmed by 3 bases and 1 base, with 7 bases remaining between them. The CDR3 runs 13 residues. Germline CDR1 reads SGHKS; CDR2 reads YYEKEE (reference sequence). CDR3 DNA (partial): TGTGCCAGCAGCTGGTCCGGGAACACTGAA. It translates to CASSWSGNTE. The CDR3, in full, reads CASSWSGNTEAFF.